The next 11 T cell receptor beta chains were all read from a single sample in a study of T cell responses to AZD1222 COVID-19 vaccine. Profiling relied on immunoSEQ multiplex PCR, and the TCRdb table lists in-frame clones only, not all of them. The sample holds about 140,000 clones, about 94% seen once. The material sequenced was peripheral blood, taken 28 days after the second AZD1222 dose. All receptors come from an adult who received the AZD1222 COVID-19 vaccine.

The chain joins TRBV2 to TRBJ1-2; no definite D call. V was cut by 8 bases and J by 3 bases, with 19 bases left in between. CDR3 length: 15 amino acids. Germline CDR1 SNHLY, CDR2 FYNNEI. The CDR3 bases are TGTGCCAGCTCGCGGACCACTCTCGAGGACTATGGCTACACCTTC. Amino acid sequence: CASSRTTLEDYGYTF. Looking up the rest from reference TRBV2 and TRBJ1-2 gives the full variable domain: EPEVTQTPSHQVTQMGQEVILRCVPISNHLYFYWYRQILGQKVEFLVSFYNNEISEKSEIFDDQFSVERPDGSNFTLKIRSTKLEDSAMYFCASSRTTLEDYGYTFGSGTRLTVV.

The rearrangement links TRBV19 to TRBJ2-7; D call uncertain. Germline V gene data show CDR1 as LNHDA and CDR2 as SQIVND (reference sequence). The V end lost 5 bases, the J end lost 3 bases, and 5 bases lay between the germline ends. The CDR3 loop spans 11 amino acids. The CDR3 bases are TGTGCCAGTAGTCACCTCTACGAGCAGTACTTC. Its translation is CASSHLYEQYF.

With regard to this clone: Other DNA sequences in this specimen translate into the identical CDR3. The chain recombines TRBV7-3 with TRBJ2-3; the match to TRBD1 covers 9 bases. Germline V CDR1 and CDR2: SGHTA, FQGTGA. Germline trimming cut 4 bases from V and 0 bases from J; bases unmatched to any gene: 2. The CDR3 totals 15 residues. Here the CDR3 DNA reads TGTGCCAGCAGCTCCGGGACAGGGAGCACAGATACGCAGTATTTT. Protein product: CASSSGTGSTDTQYF.

This clone was detected only once. This sequence joins TRBV11-2 and TRBJ1-2; D is unresolved. V was cut by 0 bases and J by 7 bases, with 15 bases left in between. The CDR3 runs 15 residues. Germline assignment: CDR1 SGHAT and CDR2 FQNNGV. CDR3 coding DNA: TGTGCCAGCAGCTTAGAATATCTGGGATCGGGTGGCTACACCTTC. Its protein product is CASSLEYLGSGGYTF.

This sequence joins TRBV5-1 and TRBJ1-2, with TRBD1 matching 7 bases. After removal of 5 bases from V and 7 bases from J, the junction contained 11 bases not matched to a gene. Germline CDR1 reads SGHRS; CDR2 reads YFSETQ. This CDR3 has 14 amino acids. For the CDR3, the DNA is TGCGCCAGCAGAGAGATCGAGGGGGCGAGTGGCTACACCTTC. Translated: CASREIEGASGYTF.

The rearrangement uses TRBV6-5 and TRBJ1-1, with D possibly TRBD1 on 6 matching bases. V was trimmed by 6 bases and J by 1 base, leaving 9 bases between them. This CDR3 spans 13 amino acids. The germline gives CDR1 MNHEY, CDR2 SVGAGI. This CDR3 is CASSRTENTEAFF. The CDR3, as DNA: TGTGCCAGCAGCAGGACAGAGAACACTGAAGCTTTCTTT.

A remark on this clone: This CDR3 is also generated by other DNA sequences in the sample. The chain links TRBV10-3 to TRBJ2-3; no clear D. Germline CDR1 is ENHRY and CDR2 is SYGVKD. The CDR3 totals 11 residues. With 2 bases removed from V and 5 bases from J, the gap between germline ends came to 2 bases. The CDR3 loop reads CAISERDTQYF. CDR3 bases: TGTGCCATCAGTGAGAGAGATACGCAGTATTTT.

The V call is TRBV4-2, the J call TRBJ2-7, with 9 bases aligning to TRBD2. The germline gives CDR1 LGHNA, CDR2 YNFKEQ. The V and J ends lost 0 bases and 6 bases, in that order; junction bases with no gene match: 12. This CDR3 is 17 amino acids long. CDR3 coding DNA: TGTGCCAGCAGCCAAGATCCTTTAGCGGGGGCTGCCGCCGAGCAGTACTTC. Protein sequence: CASSQDPLAGAAAEQYF.

The chain joins TRBV9 to TRBJ2-2, with a possible D match to TRBD2 (5 bases). CDR3 length equals 14 residues. V shed 3 bases and J shed 7 bases, with 13 bases lying between them. Germline V lookup: CDR1 SGDLS, CDR2 YYNGEE. CDR3 in DNA: TGTGCCAGCAGCGGCGACTATCGGCACGGGGAGCTGTTTTTT. Translated: CASSGDYRHGELFF.

The chain carries TRBV29-1 and TRBJ1-1, with a weak D call TRBD1 (6 bases). Germline V gene data show CDR1 as SQVTM and CDR2 as ANQGSEA. V lost 7 bases and J 1 base, leaving 13 bases between the germline ends. This CDR3 is 13 amino acids long. The CDR3 DNA is TGCAGCGGGGAGGGACAAGCGAACACTGAAGCTTTCTTT. This encodes CSGEGQANTEAFF.

This clone appeared a single time. The V and J genes are TRBV29-1 and TRBJ1-1; D is uncertain. Trimming left V 4 bases short and J 0 bases short, with 6 bases between. Germline V gives CDR1 SQVTM, CDR2 ANQGSEA. The CDR3 loop spans 12 amino acids. CDR3: CSVAHMNTEAFF. DNA of the CDR3: TGCAGCGTTGCTCACATGAACACTGAAGCTTTCTTT.